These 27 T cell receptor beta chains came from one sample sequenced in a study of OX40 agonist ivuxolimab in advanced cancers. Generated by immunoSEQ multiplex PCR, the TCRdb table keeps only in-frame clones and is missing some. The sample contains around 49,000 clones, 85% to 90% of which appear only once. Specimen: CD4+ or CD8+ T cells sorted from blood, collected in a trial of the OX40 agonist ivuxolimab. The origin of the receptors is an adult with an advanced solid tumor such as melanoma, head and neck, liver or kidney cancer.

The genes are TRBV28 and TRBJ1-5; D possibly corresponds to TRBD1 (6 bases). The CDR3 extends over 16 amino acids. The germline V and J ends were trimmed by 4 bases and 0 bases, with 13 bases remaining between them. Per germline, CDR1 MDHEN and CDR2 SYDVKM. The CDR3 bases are TGTGCCAGCAGTTCCCCGAGGGGGGGTAGCAATCAGCCCCAGCATTTT. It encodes CASSSPRGGSNQPQHF. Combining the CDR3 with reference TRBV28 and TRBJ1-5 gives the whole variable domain DVKVTQSSRYLVKRTGEKVFLECVQDMDHENMFWYRQDPGLGLRLIYFSYDVKMKEKGDIPEGYSVSREKKERFSLILESASTNQTSMYLCASSSPRGGSNQPQHFGDGTRLSIL.

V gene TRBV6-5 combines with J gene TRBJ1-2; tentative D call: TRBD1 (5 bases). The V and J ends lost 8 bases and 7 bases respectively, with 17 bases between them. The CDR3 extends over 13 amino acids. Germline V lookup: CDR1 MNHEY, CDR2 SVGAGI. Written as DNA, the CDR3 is TGTGCCAGCTCAGTGGACACCTATCGTGGCTACACCTTC. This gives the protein CASSVDTYRGYTF.

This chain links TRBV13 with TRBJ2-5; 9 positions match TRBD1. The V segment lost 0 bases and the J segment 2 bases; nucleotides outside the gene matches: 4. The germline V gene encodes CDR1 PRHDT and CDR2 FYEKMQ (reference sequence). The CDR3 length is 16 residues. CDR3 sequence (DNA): TGTGCCAGCAGCTTAGGTTGGGGACAGGGTCAAGAGACCCAGTACTTC. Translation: CASSLGWGQGQETQYF.

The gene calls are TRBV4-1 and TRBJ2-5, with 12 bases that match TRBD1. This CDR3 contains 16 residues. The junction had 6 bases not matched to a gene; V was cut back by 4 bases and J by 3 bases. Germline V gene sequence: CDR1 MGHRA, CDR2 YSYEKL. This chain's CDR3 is CASSLDGTGGKETQYF. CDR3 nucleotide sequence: TGCGCCAGCAGCCTTGACGGGACAGGGGGCAAAGAGACCCAGTACTTC.

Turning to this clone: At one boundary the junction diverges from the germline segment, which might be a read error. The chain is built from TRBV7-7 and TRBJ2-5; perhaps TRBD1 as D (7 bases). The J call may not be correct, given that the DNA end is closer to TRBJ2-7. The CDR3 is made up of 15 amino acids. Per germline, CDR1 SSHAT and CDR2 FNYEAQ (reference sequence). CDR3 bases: TGTGCTAGCAGCGCGGGACAGTCCGGGGCCTACGAGCAGTACTTC. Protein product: CASSAGQSGAYEQYF.

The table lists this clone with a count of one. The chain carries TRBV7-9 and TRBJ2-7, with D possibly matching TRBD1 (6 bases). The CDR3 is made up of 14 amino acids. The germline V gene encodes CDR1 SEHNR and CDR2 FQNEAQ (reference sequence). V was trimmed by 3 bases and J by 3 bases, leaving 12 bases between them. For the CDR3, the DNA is TGTGCCAGCAGCTTTGGGGACACCTACTACGAGCAGTACTTC. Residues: CASSFGDTYYEQYF.

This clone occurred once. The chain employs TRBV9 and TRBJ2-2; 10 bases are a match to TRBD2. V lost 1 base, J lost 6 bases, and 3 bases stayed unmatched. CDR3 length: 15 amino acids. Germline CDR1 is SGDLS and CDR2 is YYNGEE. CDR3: CASSVLAGVPGELFF. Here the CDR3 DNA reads TGTGCCAGCAGCGTACTAGCGGGAGTCCCCGGGGAGCTGTTTTTT.

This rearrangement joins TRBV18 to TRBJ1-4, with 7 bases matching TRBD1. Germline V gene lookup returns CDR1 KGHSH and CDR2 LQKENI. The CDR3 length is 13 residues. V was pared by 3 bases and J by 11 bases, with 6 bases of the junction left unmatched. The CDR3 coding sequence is TGTGCCAGCTCACCGCATGACAGGGAGAAACTGTTTTTT. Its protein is CASSPHDREKLFF.

CDR3 loop: CASSPTGSRDYGYTF. CDR3 DNA: TGTGCCAGCAGCCCTACGGGGTCCCGGGACTATGGCTACACCTTC. The V and J genes are TRBV7-9 and TRBJ1-2; D not certain. Trimming took 5 bases from V and 3 from J, leaving 16 bases between them. The germline V gene encodes CDR1 SEHNR and CDR2 FQNEAQ (reference sequence). The CDR3 has 15 residues.

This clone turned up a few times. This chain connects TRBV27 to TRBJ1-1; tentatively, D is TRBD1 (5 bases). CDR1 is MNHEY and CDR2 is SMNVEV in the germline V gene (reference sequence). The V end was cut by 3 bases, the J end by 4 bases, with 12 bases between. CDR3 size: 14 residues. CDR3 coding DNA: TGTGCCAGCAGTTTTGGGGGGGTGGGCACTGAAGCTTTCTTT. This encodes CASSFGGVGTEAFF.

The CDR3: CASTILRTGGPNNEQFF. The DNA of the CDR3 is TGTGCCAGTACCATACTTCGTACGGGAGGGCCGAATAATGAGCAGTTCTTC. The V call is TRBV19, the J call TRBJ2-1; 8 bases fit TRBD2. This CDR3 has 17 residues. Germline CDR1 is LNHDA and CDR2 is SQIVND (reference sequence). The V gene end was trimmed by 7 bases and the J gene end by 7 bases; junction bases not matched to a gene: 18.

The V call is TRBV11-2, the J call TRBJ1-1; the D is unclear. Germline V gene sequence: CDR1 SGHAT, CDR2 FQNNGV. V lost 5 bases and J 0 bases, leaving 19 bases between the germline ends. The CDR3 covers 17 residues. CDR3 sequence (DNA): TGTGCCAGCAGCCCGAGTTTGACGCTGGGCATGAACACTGAAGCTTTCTTT. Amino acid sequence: CASSPSLTLGMNTEAFF.

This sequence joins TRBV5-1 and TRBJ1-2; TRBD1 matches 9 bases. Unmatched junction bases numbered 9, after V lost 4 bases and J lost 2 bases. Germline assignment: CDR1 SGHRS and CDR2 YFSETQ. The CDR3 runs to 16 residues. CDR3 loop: CASSLSDTGGNYGYTF. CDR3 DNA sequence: TGCGCCAGCAGCCTCAGCGATACAGGGGGCAACTATGGCTACACCTTC.

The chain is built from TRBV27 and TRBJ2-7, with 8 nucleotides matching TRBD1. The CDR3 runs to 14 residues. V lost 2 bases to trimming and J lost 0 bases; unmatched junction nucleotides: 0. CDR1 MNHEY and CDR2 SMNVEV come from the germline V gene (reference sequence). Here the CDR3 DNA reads TGTGCCAGCAGTTTAGACAGGGGCTCCTACGAGCAGTACTTC. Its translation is CASSLDRGSYEQYF.

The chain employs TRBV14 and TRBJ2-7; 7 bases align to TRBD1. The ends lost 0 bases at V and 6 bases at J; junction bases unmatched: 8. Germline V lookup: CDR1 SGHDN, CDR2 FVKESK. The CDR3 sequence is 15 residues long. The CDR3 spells CASSQDTGVPLEQYF. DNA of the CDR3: TGTGCCAGCAGCCAAGATACAGGGGTCCCCCTCGAGCAGTACTTC.

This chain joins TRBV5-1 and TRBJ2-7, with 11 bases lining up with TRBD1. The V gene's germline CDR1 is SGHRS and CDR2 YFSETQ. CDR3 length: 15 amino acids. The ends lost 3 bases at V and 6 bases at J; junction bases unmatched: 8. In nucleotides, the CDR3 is TGCGCCAGCAGCTGGACGGACAGGGGGCCAGGCGAGCAGTACTTC. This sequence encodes CASSWTDRGPGEQYF.

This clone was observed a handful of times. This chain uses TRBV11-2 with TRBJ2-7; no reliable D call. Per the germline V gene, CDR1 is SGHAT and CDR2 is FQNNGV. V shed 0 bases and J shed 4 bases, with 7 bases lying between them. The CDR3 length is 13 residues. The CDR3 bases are TGTGCCAGCAGCTTAGATGTAAGGTACGAGCAGTACTTC. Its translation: CASSLDVRYEQYF. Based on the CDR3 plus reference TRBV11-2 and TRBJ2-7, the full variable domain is EAGVAQSPRYKIIEKRQSVAFWCNPISGHATLYWYQQILGQGPKLLIQFQNNGVVDDSQLPKDRFSAERLKGVDSTLKIQPAKLEDSAVYLCASSLDVRYEQYFGPGTRLTVT.

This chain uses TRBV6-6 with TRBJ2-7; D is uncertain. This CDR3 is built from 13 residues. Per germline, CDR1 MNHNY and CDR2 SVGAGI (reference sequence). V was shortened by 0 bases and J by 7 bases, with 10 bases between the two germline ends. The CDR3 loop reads CASSYSYRIEQYF. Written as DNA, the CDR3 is TGTGCCAGCAGTTACTCGTACAGAATAGAGCAGTACTTC.

In DNA form, the CDR3 reads TGTGCCAGTAGTACCCAGGGGGCGAGCAAAAACATTCAGTACTTC. Its protein is CASSTQGASKNIQYF. The rearrangement uses TRBV19 and TRBJ2-4, with TRBD1 identical over 8 bases. V was pared by 4 bases and J by 3 bases, with 5 bases of the junction left unmatched. Looked up from germline, CDR1 is LNHDA and CDR2 is SQIVND (reference sequence). There are 15 residues in the CDR3.

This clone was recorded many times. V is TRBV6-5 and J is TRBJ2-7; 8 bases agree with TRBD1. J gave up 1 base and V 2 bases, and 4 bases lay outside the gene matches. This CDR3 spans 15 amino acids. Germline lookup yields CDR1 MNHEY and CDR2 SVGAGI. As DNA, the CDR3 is TGTGCCAGCAGTTACCTTGGACAGGGATCCTACGAGCAGTACTTC. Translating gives CASSYLGQGSYEQYF.

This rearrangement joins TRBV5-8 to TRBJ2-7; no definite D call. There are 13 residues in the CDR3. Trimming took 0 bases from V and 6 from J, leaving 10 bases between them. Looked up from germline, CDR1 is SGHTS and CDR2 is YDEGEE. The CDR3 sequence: CASSLGPFSEQYF. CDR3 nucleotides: TGTGCCAGCAGCTTGGGCCCGTTCTCCGAGCAGTACTTC.

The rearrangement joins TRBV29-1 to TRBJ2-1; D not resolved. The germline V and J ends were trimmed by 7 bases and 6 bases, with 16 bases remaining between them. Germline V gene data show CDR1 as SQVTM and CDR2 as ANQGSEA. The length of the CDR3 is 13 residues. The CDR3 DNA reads TGCAGCGCCCCGAAGGACCGTGTCAATGAGCAGTTCTTC. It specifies CSAPKDRVNEQFF.

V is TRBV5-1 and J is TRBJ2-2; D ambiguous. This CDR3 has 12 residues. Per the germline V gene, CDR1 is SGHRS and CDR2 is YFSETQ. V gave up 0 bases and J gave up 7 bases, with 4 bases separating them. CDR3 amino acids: CASSLDIGELFF. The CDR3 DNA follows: TGCGCCAGCAGCTTGGATATCGGGGAGCTGTTTTTT.

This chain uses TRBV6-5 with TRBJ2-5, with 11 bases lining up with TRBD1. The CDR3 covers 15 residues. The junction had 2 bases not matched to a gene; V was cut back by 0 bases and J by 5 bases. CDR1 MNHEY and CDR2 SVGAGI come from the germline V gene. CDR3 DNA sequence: TGTGCCAGCAGTTACTCGGGACAGGGGGGGGAGACCCAGTACTTC. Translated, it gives CASSYSGQGGETQYF.

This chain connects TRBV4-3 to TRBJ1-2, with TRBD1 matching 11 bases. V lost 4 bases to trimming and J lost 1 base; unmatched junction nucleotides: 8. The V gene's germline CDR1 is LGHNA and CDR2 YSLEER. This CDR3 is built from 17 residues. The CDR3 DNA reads TGCGCCAGCAGCCCCCGGGACAGGGGGATTGTTAACTATGGCTACACCTTC. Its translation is CASSPRDRGIVNYGYTF.

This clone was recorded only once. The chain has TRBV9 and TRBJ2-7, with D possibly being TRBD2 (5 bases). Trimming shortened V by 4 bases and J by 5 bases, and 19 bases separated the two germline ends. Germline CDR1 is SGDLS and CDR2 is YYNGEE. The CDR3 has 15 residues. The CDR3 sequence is CASSHYPGSGDEQYF. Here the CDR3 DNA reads TGTGCCAGCAGCCACTACCCGGGATCTGGCGACGAGCAGTACTTC.

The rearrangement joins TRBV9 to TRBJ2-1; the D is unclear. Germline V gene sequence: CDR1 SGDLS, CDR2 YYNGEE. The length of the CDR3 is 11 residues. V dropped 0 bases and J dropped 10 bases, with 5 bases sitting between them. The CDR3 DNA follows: TGTGCCAGCAGCGTAGAAGAGGAGCAGTTCTTC. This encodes CASSVEEEQFF.